Below are 15 T cell receptor beta chains sequenced from a single sample in a study of T cells after posttransplantation cyclophosphamide. Assay used: immunoSEQ multiplex PCR; TCRdb lists only in-frame clones, some missing. The sample yields around 7,700 clones, without any singletons. Busulfan-fludarabine conditioning, marrow transplant, and cyclophosphamide on days +3 and +4 were administered. The sequencing here drew on PBMCs, taken roughly three months after allogeneic stem cell transplant with posttransplant cyclophosphamide. These receptors originate from a female patient in her 60s who received an allogeneic stem cell transplant from an unrelated donor, was CMV-positive, and had acute GVHD only. Some T cells may trace back to the graft donor.

This clone is classed as medium-sized (0.01 to 0.1%). V usage is TRBV19 and J usage is TRBJ2-1, with D maybe TRBD2 (5 bases). V was clipped by 4 bases and J by 7 bases, with 20 bases between them. CDR3 length: 16 amino acids. Germline CDR1 and CDR2: LNHDA and SQIVND (reference sequence). CDR3 in DNA: TGTGCCAGTAGTACTGCCGGACTCTCATTTTGGAATGAGCAGTTCTTC. Translating gives CASSTAGLSFWNEQFF.

In this sample, this clone turned up many times. This sequence joins TRBV7-2 and TRBJ2-7; TRBD2 might be the D (6 bases). The V gene lost 5 bases and the J gene lost 0 bases, with 14 bases spanning the gap. The germline V gene encodes CDR1 SGHTA and CDR2 FQGNSA. The length of the CDR3 is 15 residues. CDR3 bases: TGTGCCAGCAGCCGGAATAGCGGAAGCTCCTACGAGCAGTACTTC. Translating it yields CASSRNSGSSYEQYF.

This clone was detected many times. CDR3 protein: CASSSGGRDEQYF. Written as DNA, the CDR3 is TGTGCCAGCAGCTCGGGGGGGCGGGACGAGCAGTACTTC. This sequence joins TRBV28 and TRBJ2-7; 8 nucleotides agree with TRBD2. The length of the CDR3 is 13 residues. Germline CDR1 is MDHEN and CDR2 is SYDVKM. After removal of 6 bases from V and 5 bases from J, the junction contained 6 bases not matched to a gene.

This clone was seen at least ten times. This sequence joins TRBV24-1 and TRBJ2-4, with a possible D match to TRBD1 (5 bases). Germline-derived CDR1 and CDR2 are KGHDR and SFDVKD. Trimming shortened V by 9 bases and J by 4 bases, and 9 bases separated the two germline ends. CDR3 length equals 12 residues. CDR3 coding DNA: TGTGCCACCGCAGGGCCTAAAAACATTCAGTACTTC. Translating gives CATAGPKNIQYF.

This clone was detected many times. The genes are TRBV5-5 and TRBJ1-3; D may be TRBD1 (6 bases). Germline V gene data show CDR1 as SGHKS and CDR2 as YYEKEE (reference sequence). The ends were cut back, 3 bases at V and 1 base at J, with 8 bases in the middle. CDR3 length equals 14 residues. CDR3 nucleotide sequence: TGTGCCAGCAGCTCCAGGGGTTCTGGAAACACCATATATTTT. Its protein product is CASSSRGSGNTIYF.

This clone was picked up many times. This rearrangement joins TRBV27 to TRBJ2-1; D might be TRBD1 or TRBD2, each matching 6 bases. This CDR3 is built from 16 residues. Germline CDR1 is MNHEY and CDR2 is SMNVEV (reference sequence). The V gene lost 1 base and the J gene lost 4 bases, with 14 bases spanning the gap. In DNA, the CDR3 is TGTGCCAGCAGTTTATTTACAGGGAGGCAGTACAATGAGCAGTTCTTC. This encodes CASSLFTGRQYNEQFF.

This clone was picked up many times. The gene calls are TRBV12-3 or TRBV12-4 and TRBJ2-6, with TRBD1 matching 8 bases. The CDR3 runs 15 residues. J lost 6 bases, V lost 5 bases, and 6 bases had no gene match. CDR3 sequence: CASSGATGEANVLTF. CDR3 nucleotide sequence: TGTGCCAGCAGTGGGGCGACAGGGGAGGCCAACGTCCTGACTTTC.

The sample holds many counts of this clone. The gene calls are TRBV11-2 and TRBJ1-2; possibly TRBD1 for D (6 bases). Trimming pared 3 bases from V and 8 bases from J, leaving 10 bases between. Per germline, CDR1 SGHAT and CDR2 FQNNGV. The CDR3 has 12 residues. This CDR3 is CASSLGTFGYTF. The CDR3 region has the DNA TGTGCCAGCAGCTTGGGGACATTCGGCTACACCTTC.

This clone was counted many times. The V gene is TRBV9, the J gene TRBJ2-7; 8 nucleotides line up with TRBD1. V lost 1 base, J lost 3 bases, and 6 bases stayed unmatched. Germline V lookup: CDR1 SGDLS, CDR2 YYNGEE. This CDR3 spans 15 amino acids. The CDR3 bases are TGTGCCAGCAGCGTATCCGGGACAGGAGTCTACGAGCAGTACTTC. Translation gives CASSVSGTGVYEQYF. The whole variable domain, remainder taken from reference TRBV9 and TRBJ2-7, is DSGVTQTPKHLITATGQRVTLRCSPRSGDLSVYWYQQSLDQGLQFLIQYYNGEERAKGNILERFSAQQFPDLHSELNLSSLELGDSALYFCASSVSGTGVYEQYFGPGTRLTVT.

At least ten counts were recorded for this clone. V usage is TRBV19 and J usage is TRBJ2-2; 7 bases fit TRBD1. J was trimmed by 6 bases and V by 7 bases; bases with no gene match: 20. Germline lookup yields CDR1 LNHDA and CDR2 SQIVND (reference sequence). This CDR3 has 18 residues. CDR3 nucleotide sequence: TGTGCCAGTAAAAACCTAGGTCAAACAGGGGCGTTATCCGGGGAGCTGTTTTTT. Translation gives CASKNLGQTGALSGELFF.

This clone has ten or more counts. This chain connects TRBV6-6 to TRBJ2-7; possibly TRBD1 or TRBD2 for D (6 bases each). The V end was cut by 6 bases, the J end by 5 bases, with 17 bases between. The CDR3 loop spans 14 amino acids. Germline CDR1 MNHNY, CDR2 SVGAGI (reference sequence). The CDR3 region is CASSREGEAHEQYF. DNA for the CDR3: TGTGCCAGCAGCCGAGAGGGGGAGGCCCACGAGCAGTACTTC.

By frequency in the sample, this clone is medium-sized. The V call is TRBV19, the J call TRBJ1-2, with 9 bases lining up with TRBD1. Trimming removed 6 bases from V and 4 bases from J; junction bases left unmatched: 9. Per germline, CDR1 LNHDA and CDR2 SQIVND (reference sequence). There are 15 residues in the CDR3. The CDR3 is CASSPSGTGRYGYTF. DNA of the CDR3: TGTGCCAGTAGCCCATCCGGGACAGGGCGCTATGGCTACACCTTC.

On this clone: At one end, the junction sequence differs from germline, possibly due to a read error. This sequence joins TRBV6-1 and TRBJ2-7; TRBD2 matches at 7 bases. Germline CDR1 is MNHNS and CDR2 is SASEGT. The CDR3 totals 15 residues. The CDR3 bases are TGTGCCAGCAGGGAAGTTCGGGGGGTCTCGGACGAGCAGTACTTC. Its translation is CASREVRGVSDEQYF.

This clone has ten or more counts. V usage is TRBV6-2 or TRBV6-3 and J usage is TRBJ1-1; 9 nucleotides agree with TRBD1. With V trimmed by 5 bases and J by 7 bases, 17 bases remained unmatched. Germline assignment: CDR1 MNHEY and CDR2 SVGEGT. The length of the CDR3 is 17 residues. CDR3 amino acids: CASSLPERTGEGLEAFF. In nucleotides, the CDR3 is TGTGCCAGCAGTCTCCCGGAAAGGACAGGGGAGGGCCTTGAAGCTTTCTTT.

The V and J genes are TRBV6-1 and TRBJ1-5; 7 nucleotides match TRBD1. The CDR3 contains 16 residues. The V segment lost 4 bases and the J segment 2 bases; nucleotides outside the gene matches: 8. Germline CDR1 MNHNS, CDR2 SASEGT. The CDR3 loop reads CASSVDRAGGNQPQHF. The CDR3 DNA reads as TGTGCCAGCAGTGTAGACAGGGCCGGGGGCAATCAGCCCCAGCATTTT.